This passage covers 24 T cell receptor beta chains from one sample sequenced in a study of shared clonotypes between healthy human individuals. The data were produced by immunoSEQ multiplex PCR, yet TCRdb's version contains in-frame clones alone and is incomplete. The table records 800,000 to 950,000 clones, about 96% of them present only once. Naive CD8 cells were CD45RO-negative, positively selected for CCR7, excluding terminally differentiated effector memory CD45RA+ cells. The sequencing input was naive CD8+ T cells sorted from blood. The receptors here all came from a man aged 25 to 40 in good health.

This chain joins TRBV29-1 and TRBJ1-2; D ambiguous. Germline values: CDR1 SQVTM, CDR2 ANQGSEA. The V gene lost 7 bases and the J gene lost 4 bases, with 13 bases spanning the gap. CDR3 size: 12 residues. CDR3 loop: CSARGALYGYTF. The DNA of the CDR3 is TGCAGCGCGCGGGGAGCCCTCTATGGCTACACCTTC. Based on the CDR3 plus reference TRBV29-1 and TRBJ1-2, the full variable domain is SAVISQKPSRDICQRGTSLTIQCQVDSQVTMMFWYRQQPGQSLTLIATANQGSEATYESGFVIDKFPISRPNLTFSTLTVSNMSPEDSSIYLCSARGALYGYTFGSGTRLTVV.

This chain links TRBV7-9 with TRBJ1-4; D remains unclear. This CDR3 contains 14 residues. With 5 bases removed from V and 8 bases from J, the gap between germline ends came to 15 bases. From germline, CDR1 is SEHNR and CDR2 FQNEAQ (reference sequence). CDR3 residues: CASSHSPLREKLFF. The CDR3 DNA follows: TGTGCCAGCAGCCACAGCCCCTTGAGGGAAAAACTGTTTTTT.

This clone has a handful of counts. The gene calls are TRBV14 and TRBJ2-4, with D unclear. The CDR3 runs 16 residues. V was clipped by 4 bases and J by 7 bases, with 20 bases between them. The germline gives CDR1 SGHDN, CDR2 FVKESK. CDR3 region: CASSRQTPVGRNIQYF. CDR3 DNA sequence: TGTGCCAGCAGCCGACAAACCCCGGTTGGTCGGAACATTCAGTACTTC.

This clone was detected only a few times. This rearrangement joins TRBV29-1 to TRBJ1-2, with TRBD1 matching 7 bases. V dropped 8 bases and J dropped 2; count of bases not matched to a gene: 5. The CDR3 contains 12 residues. In germline, CDR1 is SQVTM, CDR2 ANQGSEA. The CDR3 sequence is CSTTGRNYGYTF. For the CDR3, the DNA is TGCAGCACGACAGGGAGGAACTATGGCTACACCTTC.

As for this clone: Other nucleotide sequences in the sample specify the same CDR3. V gene TRBV6-5 combines with J gene TRBJ2-7; D gene ambiguous. Germline CDR1 reads MNHEY; CDR2 reads SVGAGI. V dropped 4 bases and J dropped 6 bases, with 7 bases sitting between them. CDR3 length equals 11 residues. The CDR3 DNA reads as TGTGCCAGCAGTTCTGGTTCCGAGCAGTACTTC. Translation gives CASSSGSEQYF.

The V gene is TRBV7-9, the J gene TRBJ1-4, with 9 bases that match TRBD1. The CDR3 length is 14 residues. The V and J ends lost 5 bases and 7 bases, in that order; junction bases with no gene match: 5. The germline CDR1 and CDR2 sequences are SEHNR and FQNEAQ (reference sequence). CDR3 loop: CASSPGQGGEKLFF. For the CDR3, the DNA is TGTGCCAGCAGCCCGGGACAGGGAGGTGAAAAACTGTTTTTT.

This sequence joins TRBV7-9 and TRBJ2-5; 8 bases line up with TRBD2. This CDR3 contains 15 residues. CDR1 is SEHNR and CDR2 is FQNEAQ in the germline V gene (reference sequence). Trimming removed 1 base from V and 4 bases from J; junction bases left unmatched: 5. CDR3 DNA sequence: TGTGCCAGCAGCTTAGAGAAACGGGAGGGAGAGACCCAGTACTTC. As protein: CASSLEKREGETQYF.

This chain joins TRBV9 and TRBJ2-7, with 9 bases aligning to TRBD2. The CDR3 spans 15 residues. Germline V gene data show CDR1 as SGDLS and CDR2 as YYNGEE. V gave up 3 bases and J gave up 2 bases; unmatched junction bases: 6. The CDR3: CASSDSGSAPYEQYF. CDR3 DNA sequence: TGTGCCAGCAGCGATAGCGGGAGTGCTCCCTACGAGCAGTACTTC. Based on the CDR3 plus reference TRBV9 and TRBJ2-7, the full variable domain is DSGVTQTPKHLITATGQRVTLRCSPRSGDLSVYWYQQSLDQGLQFLIQYYNGEERAKGNILERFSAQQFPDLHSELNLSSLELGDSALYFCASSDSGSAPYEQYFGPGTRLTVT.

The chain has TRBV19 and TRBJ1-1, with no clear D. The V gene's germline CDR1 is LNHDA and CDR2 SQIVND (reference sequence). The ends were cut back, 1 base at V and 1 base at J, with 10 bases in the middle. The CDR3 length is 15 residues. The CDR3 DNA follows: TGTGCCAGTAGTATAGCCTCGACGGAGAACACTGAAGCTTTCTTT. It codes for CASSIASTENTEAFF.

The rearrangement uses TRBV9 and TRBJ2-1, with 10 positions matching TRBD2. The CDR3 consists of 17 residues. J gave up 7 bases and V 0 bases, and 10 bases lay outside the gene matches. Germline V CDR1 and CDR2: SGDLS, YYNGEE. The CDR3 region is CASSVARLAGVVNEQFF. In nucleotides, the CDR3 is TGTGCCAGCAGCGTAGCTCGCCTAGCGGGAGTAGTAAATGAGCAGTTCTTC.

A single count supports this clone. The rearrangement joins TRBV28 to TRBJ2-1, with D possibly being TRBD1 (5 bases). This CDR3 spans 16 amino acids. Germline CDR1 reads MDHEN; CDR2 reads SYDVKM. Trimming cost V 6 bases and J 8 bases, with 23 bases left between them. The CDR3, as DNA: TGTGCCAGCAGCTCGGAGTGGCAGGGTGGTATCCATGAGCAGTTCTTC. This sequence encodes CASSSEWQGGIHEQFF.

Note on this clone: Other nucleotide sequences from this sample produce the same CDR3. V and J are TRBV4-3 and TRBJ2-7, with 14 bases that match TRBD2. CDR3 length equals 15 residues. With 4 bases clipped from V and 3 bases from J, the junction kept 2 bases outside the gene matches. The germline V gene encodes CDR1 LGHNA and CDR2 YSLEER. CDR3 in DNA: TGCGCCAGCAGCCCGGGACTAGCGGGAGTCTACGAGCAGTACTTC. This translates into CASSPGLAGVYEQYF.

This rearrangement joins TRBV6-1 to TRBJ2-1, with 8 bases lining up with TRBD2. V dropped 4 bases and J dropped 4; count of bases not matched to a gene: 3. The CDR3 runs to 14 residues. CDR1 MNHNS and CDR2 SASEGT come from the germline V gene. In nucleotides, the CDR3 is TGTGCCAGCAGTGCCCTAGCGGGTTACAATGAGCAGTTCTTC. It is translated as CASSALAGYNEQFF.

For this clone: The same CDR3 also results from other DNA sequences found in this sample. The chain employs TRBV27 and TRBJ2-7; TRBD1 might be the D (5 bases). There are 14 residues in the CDR3. The V gene's germline CDR1 is MNHEY and CDR2 SMNVEV (reference sequence). Trimming removed 2 bases from V and 0 bases from J, with 8 bases in between. The CDR3 DNA reads as TGTGCCAGCAGTTTAGGGGCGAGCTCCTACGAGCAGTACTTC. Translation gives CASSLGASSYEQYF.

The rearrangement links TRBV7-8 to TRBJ2-1; TRBD2 matches 7 bases. Per germline, CDR1 SGHVS and CDR2 FQNEAQ. V lost 1 base and J lost 3; bases outside the gene matches: 9. The CDR3 length is 17 residues. The CDR3 region is CASSLGPTRGSYNEQFF. The CDR3 DNA is TGTGCCAGCAGCTTAGGGCCCACGCGCGGGAGCTACAATGAGCAGTTCTTC. Complete variable domain (other parts from reference TRBV7-8 and TRBJ2-1): GAGVSQSPRYKVAKRGQDVALRCDPISGHVSLFWYQQALGQGPEFLTYFQNEAQLDKSGLPSDRFFAERPEGSVSTLKIQRTQQEDSAVYLCASSLGPTRGSYNEQFFGPGTRLTVL.

This sequence joins TRBV19 and TRBJ2-7; no reliable D call. V was trimmed by 3 bases and J by 3 bases, leaving 9 bases between them. Germline-derived CDR1 and CDR2 are LNHDA and SQIVND (reference sequence). The CDR3 contains 13 residues. The CDR3 coding sequence is TGTGCCAGTAGTATCACTCACTACTACGAGCAGTACTTC. It translates to CASSITHYYEQYF.

This clone has just one count. The V gene is TRBV7-9, the J gene TRBJ2-5; D is unclear. This CDR3 spans 15 amino acids. CDR1 SEHNR and CDR2 FQNEAQ come from the germline V gene (reference sequence). V lost 7 bases, J lost 3 bases, and 18 bases lay in between. DNA for the CDR3: TGTGCCAGCACCCTCATAGCTATTGCGAAAGAGACCCAGTACTTC. Translated: CASTLIAIAKETQYF.

Only one count was recorded for this clone. This chain connects TRBV15 to TRBJ2-4; D might be TRBD1 (5 bases). The V and J ends lost 0 bases and 8 bases respectively, with 11 bases between them. CDR1 is LNHNV, CDR2 YYDKDF, per germline (reference sequence). The CDR3 extends over 14 amino acids. CDR3 in amino acids: CATSREGDRDIQYF. The CDR3, as DNA: TGTGCCACCAGCAGAGAAGGGGATAGGGACATTCAGTACTTC.

The chain recombines TRBV19 with TRBJ2-7; TRBD1 is a possible D gene (5 bases). The CDR3 sequence is 14 residues long. Trimming stripped 3 bases from V and 3 bases from J, with 12 bases between. The germline CDR1 and CDR2 sequences are LNHDA and SQIVND (reference sequence). The DNA of the CDR3 is TGTGCCAGTAGTATTGGCCTCAGGGACTACGAGCAGTACTTC. This gives the protein CASSIGLRDYEQYF.

The V gene is TRBV5-5, the J gene TRBJ2-2; no definite D call. V was clipped by 0 bases and J by 4 bases, with 13 bases between them. The CDR3 is 16 residues long. Germline V gene lookup returns CDR1 SGHKS and CDR2 YYEKEE (reference sequence). CDR3 DNA sequence: TGTGCCAGCAGCTTGGCCGTAGGGCCGAGCACCGGGGAGCTGTTTTTT. Its translation: CASSLAVGPSTGELFF.

This sequence joins TRBV5-4 and TRBJ2-7; D unclear. This CDR3 spans 13 amino acids. Germline V gene lookup returns CDR1 SGHNT and CDR2 YYREEE (reference sequence). The V gene lost 0 bases and the J gene lost 6 bases, with 10 bases spanning the gap. The CDR3 region is CASSLGGRLEQYF. Here the CDR3 DNA reads TGTGCCAGCAGCTTGGGGGGTAGGCTCGAGCAGTACTTC.

The V gene is TRBV9, the J gene TRBJ2-1; a possible D gene is TRBD2 (6 bases). The CDR3 consists of 15 residues. CDR1 is SGDLS, CDR2 YYNGEE, per germline. Between the trimmed V and J ends, which lost 4 bases and 4 bases, there was a span of 15 bases. DNA of the CDR3: TGTGCCAGCAGCCCCCGCCCGGGAGCGTACAATGAGCAGTTCTTC. Translation: CASSPRPGAYNEQFF.

The chain employs TRBV5-1 and TRBJ1-2; no reliable D call. Germline CDR1 reads SGHRS; CDR2 reads YFSETQ. The CDR3 length is 14 residues. The germline V and J ends were trimmed by 2 bases and 8 bases, with 16 bases remaining between them. The CDR3: CASSLGLGRQGYTF. CDR3 in DNA: TGCGCCAGCAGCTTAGGCTTGGGAAGGCAGGGCTACACCTTC.

The chain uses TRBV28 and TRBJ1-5; 9 positions match TRBD1. Losses at the gene ends were 10 bases for V and 1 base for J; bases not matched to a gene: 5. This CDR3 has 14 amino acids. Germline-derived CDR1 and CDR2 are MDHEN and SYDVKM. CDR3 residues: CANSDRGSNQPQHF. DNA of the CDR3: TGTGCCAACTCGGACAGGGGCAGCAATCAGCCCCAGCATTTT.